The rows below give T cell receptor beta chains drawn from one sample of a study of blood T cell repertoires in COVID-19. The repertoire was sequenced with immunoSEQ multiplex PCR; TCRdb's copy has only in-frame clones and lacks some. Of about 530,000 clones detected, approximately 88% appear once; the ten largest clones hold roughly 8%. The material sequenced was peripheral blood. Source of these receptors: a woman in her fifties or sixties with COVID-19, enrolled during active disease. CDR3s include the opening cysteine and the closing phenylalanine or tryptophan. The D gene is left open where the match is weak. Clone size is shown for a subset of rows, as once, few, many or a class of expanded clone.

J: TRBJ1-5; size: .; V: TRBV6-5; D: .; CDR3: CASSYGRANQPQHF; DNA: TGTGCCAGCAGTTACGGCAGGGCCAATCAGCCCCAGCATTTT
J: TRBJ1-2; size: .; V: TRBV10-1; D: TRBD1; CDR3: CASSPSGGDGYTF; DNA: TGCGCCAGCAGTCCCTCAGGGGGCGATGGCTACACCTTC
J: TRBJ2-1; size: .; V: TRBV11-2; D: .; CDR3: CASRQISYNEQFF; DNA: TGTGCCAGCAGACAGATCTCCTACAATGAGCAGTTCTTC
J: TRBJ2-7; size: .; V: TRBV7-9; D: .; CDR3: CASSLVTEVDEQYF; DNA: TGTGCCAGCAGCTTAGTAACGGAGGTGGACGAGCAGTACTTC
J: TRBJ2-2; size: .; V: TRBV5-1; D: .; CDR3: CASSGHGELFF; DNA: TGCGCCAGCAGCGGACACGGGGAGCTGTTTTTT
J: TRBJ1-2; size: .; V: TRBV6-5; D: TRBD1; CDR3: CASSSRGTGINYGYTF; DNA: TGTGCCAGCAGTTCCCGCGGGACAGGAATCAACTATGGCTACACCTTC
J: TRBJ2-3; size: .; V: TRBV14; D: TRBD1; CDR3: CASSPLLRGHLDTQYF; DNA: TGTGCCAGCAGCCCCCTCCTTAGGGGGCATCTAGATACGCAGTATTTT
J: TRBJ1-2; size: .; V: TRBV3-1/TRBV3-2; D: .; CDR3: CASSHRGRNYGYTF; DNA: TGTGCCAGCAGCCATCGCGGGCGCAACTATGGCTACACCTTC
J: TRBJ1-1; size: .; V: TRBV2; D: TRBD1; CDR3: CASSAQGGSTEAFF; DNA: TGTGCCAGCAGCGCACAGGGGGGGAGCACTGAAGCTTTCTTT
J: TRBJ1-1; size: .; V: TRBV5-6; D: .; CDR3: CASSLADSGRGEAFF; DNA: TGTGCCAGCAGCTTGGCCGATTCGGGCCGGGGGGAAGCTTTCTTT
J: TRBJ1-2; size: .; V: TRBV19; D: .; CDR3: CASSIGVGGGYTF; DNA: TGTGCCAGTAGTATAGGTGTGGGAGGAGGCTACACCTTC
J: TRBJ2-6; size: once; V: TRBV4-2; D: .; CDR3: CASSRQAALNSGANVLTF; DNA: TGTGCCAGCAGCCGTCAGGCCGCCCTAAACTCTGGGGCCAACGTCCTGACTTTC
J: TRBJ2-1; size: once; V: TRBV6-5; D: .; CDR3: CASRSGSYNEQFF; DNA: TGTGCCAGCAGATCAGGCTCCTACAATGAGCAGTTCTTC
J: TRBJ2-7; size: .; V: TRBV9; D: .; CDR3: CASSVGEGGAYEQYF; DNA: TGTGCCAGCAGCGTAGGGGAAGGAGGGGCCTACGAGCAGTACTTC
J: TRBJ2-1; size: .; V: TRBV7-9; D: TRBD2; CDR3: CASSSPSGGYNEQFF; DNA: TGTGCCAGCAGCTCGCCTAGCGGGGGGTACAATGAGCAGTTCTTC
J: TRBJ1-2; size: .; V: TRBV7-2; D: .; CDR3: CASSGGVGGYTF; DNA: TGTGCCAGCAGCGGGGGCGTTGGGGGCTACACCTTC
J: TRBJ2-5; size: .; V: TRBV18; D: TRBD1; CDR3: CASSQDRGKETQYF; DNA: TGTGCCAGCTCACAGGACAGGGGCAAAGAGACCCAGTACTTC
J: TRBJ1-4; size: few; V: TRBV19; D: TRBD1; CDR3: CASSGGTGEKLFF; DNA: TGTGCCAGTAGTGGCGGGACAGGGGAAAAACTGTTTTTT
J: TRBJ1-1; size: few; V: TRBV5-4; D: .; CDR3: CASSDTHGGAEAFF; DNA: TGTGCCAGCAGCGACACCCACGGAGGCGCTGAAGCTTTCTTT
J: TRBJ1-2; size: .; V: TRBV21-1; D: .; CDR3: CASSKTGGYGYTF; DNA: TGTGCCAGCAGCAAGACAGGGGGCTATGGCTACACCTTC
J: TRBJ2-2; size: .; V: TRBV9; D: .; CDR3: CASSVGGGSGELFF; DNA: TGTGCCAGCAGCGTAGGAGGTGGGTCCGGGGAGCTGTTTTTT
J: TRBJ1-1; size: once; V: TRBV19; D: .; CDR3: CASSRDGSMNTEAFF; DNA: TGTGCCAGTAGTCGCGACGGGTCCATGAACACTGAAGCTTTCTTT
J: TRBJ2-1; size: once; V: TRBV6-1; D: .; CDR3: CASSEEPSPRNEQFF; DNA: TGTGCCAGCAGTGAAGAGCCATCCCCTCGGAATGAGCAGTTCTTC
J: TRBJ1-2; size: .; V: TRBV30; D: TRBD1; CDR3: CAWSARGYGYTF; DNA: TGTGCCTGGAGTGCCAGGGGGTATGGCTACACCTTC
J: TRBJ2-5; size: once; V: TRBV15; D: .; CDR3: CATSRDLQETQYF; DNA: TGTGCCACCAGCAGAGATCTGCAAGAGACCCAGTACTTC
J: TRBJ1-6; size: .; V: TRBV2; D: TRBD1; CDR3: CASSDGLNRGKNSPLHF; DNA: TGTGCCAGCAGTGACGGTTTGAACAGGGGAAAAAATTCACCCCTCCACTTT
J: TRBJ1-4; size: .; V: TRBV25-1; D: .; CDR3: CASSEYGEPHEKLFF; DNA: TGTGCCAGCAGTGAATACGGAGAGCCCCATGAAAAACTGTTTTTT
J: TRBJ2-6; size: .; V: TRBV12-5; D: .; CDR3: CASGDDFGANVLTF; DNA: TGTGCTAGTGGGGATGACTTTGGGGCCAACGTCCTGACTTTC
J: TRBJ2-2; size: .; V: TRBV10-1; D: TRBD2; CDR3: CASSATSGEGELFF; DNA: TGCGCCAGCAGTGCCACTAGCGGGGAGGGGGAGCTGTTTTTT
J: TRBJ1-2; size: .; V: TRBV5-4; D: TRBD1; CDR3: CASSLVTGWNYGYTF; DNA: TGTGCCAGCAGCTTGGTGACAGGGTGGAATTATGGCTACACCTTC
J: TRBJ2-2; size: .; V: TRBV19; D: TRBD2; CDR3: CASRPSGGNTGELFF; DNA: TGTGCCAGTAGACCCAGCGGGGGGAACACCGGGGAGCTGTTTTTT
J: TRBJ2-1; size: .; V: TRBV27; D: .; CDR3: CASSFTGSYNEQFF; DNA: TGTGCCAGCAGTTTCACAGGATCCTACAATGAGCAGTTCTTC
J: TRBJ2-3; size: few; V: TRBV3-1/TRBV3-2; D: .; CDR3: CASSSEGTRGDTQYF; DNA: TGTGCCAGCAGCTCAGAGGGGACTCGGGGAGATACGCAGTATTTT
J: TRBJ1-2; size: .; V: TRBV5-6; D: TRBD1; CDR3: CASSPGTGGAGGYTF; DNA: TGTGCCAGCAGCCCCGGGACAGGGGGCGCGGGGGGCTACACCTTC
J: TRBJ2-7; size: once; V: TRBV3-1/TRBV3-2; D: TRBD2; CDR3: CASSRTSGDSYEQYF; DNA: TGTGCCAGCAGCCGGACTAGCGGGGACTCCTACGAGCAGTACTTC
J: TRBJ2-2; size: .; V: TRBV24-1; D: .; CDR3: CATTGDPLTGELFF; DNA: TGTGCCACCACGGGGGACCCCCTCACCGGGGAGCTGTTTTTT
J: TRBJ2-3; size: .; V: TRBV7-3; D: TRBD2; CDR3: CASSLLAGTDTQYF; DNA: TGTGCCAGCAGCTTGCTAGCGGGCACAGATACGCAGTATTTT
J: TRBJ1-2; size: .; V: TRBV30; D: TRBD1; CDR3: CAWSSTGVYGYTF; DNA: TGTGCCTGGAGCTCGACAGGGGTGTATGGCTACACCTTC
J: TRBJ2-7; size: .; V: TRBV6-6; D: TRBD1; CDR3: CASERTGSSYEQYF; DNA: TGTGCCAGCGAGAGGACAGGGTCTTCCTACGAGCAGTACTTC
J: TRBJ1-1; size: .; V: TRBV6-6; D: .; CDR3: CASSRSSGGNTEAFF; DNA: TGTGCCAGCAGCCGATCCTCGGGGGGTAACACTGAAGCTTTCTTT
J: TRBJ2-7; size: .; V: TRBV27; D: .; CDR3: CASGELDHYEQYF; DNA: TGTGCCAGCGGGGAACTAGACCACTACGAGCAGTACTTC
J: TRBJ1-1; size: .; V: TRBV12-3/TRBV12-4; D: TRBD1; CDR3: CASTDGTVAEAFF; DNA: TGTGCCAGCACCGACGGGACAGTCGCTGAAGCTTTCTTT
J: TRBJ2-3; size: .; V: TRBV27; D: TRBD2; CDR3: CASSLIGGFSTDTQYF; DNA: TGTGCCAGCAGTTTAATCGGGGGGTTTAGCACAGATACGCAGTATTTT
J: TRBJ1-6; size: .; V: TRBV19; D: TRBD1; CDR3: CASSIRGRGNGSPLHF; DNA: TGTGCCAGTAGTATACGCGGCAGGGGGAATGGGTCACCCCTCCACTTT
J: TRBJ2-5; size: .; V: TRBV6-5; D: TRBD2; CDR3: CASSYQDPRGETQYF; DNA: TGTGCCAGCAGTTATCAAGACCCGCGGGGGGAGACCCAGTACTTC
J: TRBJ2-7; size: few; V: TRBV10-3; D: TRBD2; CDR3: CATRAGLLIYEQYF; DNA: TGTGCCACCAGAGCGGGACTCCTCATTTACGAGCAGTACTTC
J: TRBJ1-1; size: .; V: TRBV12-3/TRBV12-4; D: TRBD1; CDR3: CASNPGGRTEAFF; DNA: TGTGCCAGCAATCCAGGGGGCAGGACTGAAGCTTTCTTT
J: TRBJ1-4; size: .; V: TRBV5-1; D: .; CDR3: CASSIGRDNEKLFF; DNA: TGCGCCAGCAGTATTGGACGGGATAATGAAAAACTGTTTTTT
J: TRBJ1-1; size: .; V: TRBV4-1; D: .; CDR3: CASSQDGRGTEAFF; DNA: TGCGCCAGCAGCCAGGACGGCAGGGGAACTGAAGCTTTCTTT
J: TRBJ1-1; size: .; V: TRBV5-1; D: TRBD1; CDR3: CASTPTPQGAMNTEAFF; DNA: TGCGCCAGCACCCCCACGCCCCAGGGGGCAATGAACACTGAAGCTTTCTTT
J: TRBJ2-1; size: once; V: TRBV29-1; D: TRBD2; CDR3: CSVEASGGRSSYNEQFF; DNA: TGCAGCGTTGAAGCGAGCGGGGGGCGAAGCTCCTACAATGAGCAGTTCTTC
J: TRBJ2-7; size: .; V: TRBV27; D: TRBD1; CDR3: CASNVGQAAGWAYEQYF; DNA: TGTGCCAGCAACGTGGGACAGGCGGCAGGTTGGGCTTACGAGCAGTACTTC
J: TRBJ1-1; size: .; V: TRBV9; D: .; CDR3: CASSVALWAPDTEAFF; DNA: TGTGCCAGCAGCGTAGCTCTCTGGGCCCCGGACACTGAAGCTTTCTTT